This TCR beta chain was captured by sequencing in a study of T-cell memory formation after mild COVID-19. In TCRdb, the 5' RACE reads were re-called with MiXCR into one record per CDR3 protein. Of roughly 620,000 distinct CDR3 sequences in the sample, around 17% are singletons; the top ten hold around 11%. The length of the CDR3 is 15 residues. Trimming removed 1 base from V and 3 bases from J; junction bases left unmatched: 7. Per germline, CDR1 SQVTM and CDR2 ANQGSEA. This clonotype was seen at least ten times. The origin of this receptor is an adult woman who had mild COVID-19 (a few samples of this study predate the infection). Cell type and time point are not known. Sample: PBMCs or a T cell subset sorted from them (not recorded which). J is TRBJ2-7 and V is TRBV29-1, with 9 bases matching TRBD2. CDR3 sequence reads: CSVEAASGNLYEQYF. DNA of the CDR3: TGCAGCGTTGAAGCGGCTAGCGGGAACCTCTACGAGCAGTACTTC.